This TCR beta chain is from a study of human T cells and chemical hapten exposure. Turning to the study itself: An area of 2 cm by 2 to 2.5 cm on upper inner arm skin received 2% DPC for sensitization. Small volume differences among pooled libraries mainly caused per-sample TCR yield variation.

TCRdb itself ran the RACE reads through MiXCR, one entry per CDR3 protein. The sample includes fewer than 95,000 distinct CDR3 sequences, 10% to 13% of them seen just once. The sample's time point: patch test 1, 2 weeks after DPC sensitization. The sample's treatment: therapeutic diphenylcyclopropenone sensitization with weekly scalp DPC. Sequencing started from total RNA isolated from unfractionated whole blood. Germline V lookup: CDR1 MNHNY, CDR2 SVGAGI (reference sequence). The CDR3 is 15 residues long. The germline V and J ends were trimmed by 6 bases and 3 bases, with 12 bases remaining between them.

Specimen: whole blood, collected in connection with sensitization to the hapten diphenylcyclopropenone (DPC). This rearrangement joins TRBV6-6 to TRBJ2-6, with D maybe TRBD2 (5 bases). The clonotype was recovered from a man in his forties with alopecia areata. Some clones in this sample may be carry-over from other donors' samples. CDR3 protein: CASRDGEFGANVLTF. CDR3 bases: TGTGCCAGCAGGGACGGGGAGTTTGGGGCCAACGTCCTGACTTTC.